These 7 T cell receptor beta chains share one sample of origin, sequenced in a study of blood T cell repertoires in COVID-19 (dated by TCRdb to about 2020). Library construction relied on the immunoSEQ multiplex PCR assay. The immuneACCESS repertoire file appears here via TCRdb, limited to in-frame rearrangements. These files lack a portion of the clones; in checked studies, under half of the deficit traces to unresolved V genes, and the cause of the others is not known. The sample profile shows about 67,000 clones; roughly 79% of them were found once. Clones ranked in the top ten supply roughly 6.5% of the sample. Input material: peripheral blood. The receptor set was obtained from a woman aged 55-70 years with acute or convalescent COVID-19.

The chain combines TRBV5-6 with TRBJ2-4; 7 bases map to TRBD1. The ends lost 7 bases at V and 8 bases at J; junction bases unmatched: 6. There are 12 residues in the CDR3. Germline V lookup: CDR1 SGHDT, CDR2 YYEEEE. The CDR3 bases are TGTGCCAGCGCCACAGGGACAGACATTCAGTACTTC. It yields the protein CASATGTDIQYF.

The CDR3 loop reads CASSFTGGEQFF. The CDR3 DNA reads TGTGCCAGCAGTTTTACGGGGGGTGAGCAGTTCTTC. This sequence joins TRBV6-2 or TRBV6-3 and TRBJ2-1; 7 bases map to TRBD2. Germline V CDR1 and CDR2: MNHEY, SVGEGT. The J segment lost 9 bases and the V segment lost 4 bases, leaving 3 bases of the junction unmatched. The CDR3 is made up of 12 amino acids.

This chain uses TRBV7-3 with TRBJ1-2, with D perhaps TRBD1 (5 bases). Germline CDR1 is SGHTA and CDR2 is FQGTGA. The CDR3 spans 14 residues. Trimming shortened V by 5 bases and J by 0 bases, and 10 bases separated the two germline ends. The CDR3 loop reads CASSPGPANYGYTF. CDR3 nucleotides: TGTGCCAGCAGCCCAGGGCCAGCTAACTATGGCTACACCTTC. Full variable domain (rest looked up from reference TRBV7-3 and TRBJ1-2): GAGVSQTPSNKVTEKGKYVELRCDPISGHTALYWYRQSLGQGPEFLIYFQGTGAADDSGLPNDRFFAVRPEGSVSTLKIQRTERGDSAVYLCASSPGPANYGYTFGSGTRLTVV.

V and J are TRBV2 and TRBJ2-5, with TRBD2 matching over 8 bases. The germline V gene has CDR1 SNHLY and CDR2 FYNNEI. J lost 4 bases, V lost 7 bases, and 14 bases had no gene match. This CDR3 has 16 residues. In nucleotides, the CDR3 is TGTGCCAGCACGGTCTCCTCCGGGGGGGCCTTAGAGACCCAGTACTTC. As protein: CASTVSSGGALETQYF.

V gene TRBV3-1 (or the pseudogene TRBV3-2) combines with J gene TRBJ2-4; TRBD2 matches at 15 bases. V lost 5 bases to trimming and J lost 1 base; unmatched junction nucleotides: 6. Germline V lookup: CDR1 LGHDT, CDR2 YNNKEL (reference sequence). CDR3 length: 18 residues. The CDR3 spells CASSYGLAGGPAKNIQYF. The CDR3, as DNA: TGTGCCAGCAGCTACGGACTAGCGGGGGGGCCGGCCAAAAACATTCAGTACTTC.

This clone has just a few counts. The V gene is TRBV5-1, the J gene TRBJ1-2; D unresolved. V gave up 2 bases and J gave up 4 bases, with 9 bases separating them. Germline-derived CDR1 and CDR2 are SGHRS and YFSETQ. The CDR3 sequence is 13 residues long. CDR3 DNA: TGCGCCAGCAGCTTCGAAGGGAGCTATGGCTACACCTTC. It encodes CASSFEGSYGYTF. Drawing the rest from reference TRBV5-1 and TRBJ1-2, the complete variable domain is KAGVTQTPRYLIKTRGQQVTLSCSPISGHRSVSWYQQTPGQGLQFLFEYFSETQRNKGNFPGRFSGRQFSNSRSEMNVSTLELGDSALYLCASSFEGSYGYTFGSGTRLTVV.

V is TRBV29-1 and J is TRBJ2-1, with 9 bases that match TRBD1. This CDR3 has 13 amino acids. The V gene end was trimmed by 8 bases and the J gene end by 8 bases; junction bases not matched to a gene: 10. Germline-derived CDR1 and CDR2 are SQVTM and ANQGSEA. This chain's CDR3 is CSSTGGRIDEQFF. The CDR3 nucleotides read TGCAGCTCAACAGGGGGCAGAATCGATGAGCAGTTCTTC.